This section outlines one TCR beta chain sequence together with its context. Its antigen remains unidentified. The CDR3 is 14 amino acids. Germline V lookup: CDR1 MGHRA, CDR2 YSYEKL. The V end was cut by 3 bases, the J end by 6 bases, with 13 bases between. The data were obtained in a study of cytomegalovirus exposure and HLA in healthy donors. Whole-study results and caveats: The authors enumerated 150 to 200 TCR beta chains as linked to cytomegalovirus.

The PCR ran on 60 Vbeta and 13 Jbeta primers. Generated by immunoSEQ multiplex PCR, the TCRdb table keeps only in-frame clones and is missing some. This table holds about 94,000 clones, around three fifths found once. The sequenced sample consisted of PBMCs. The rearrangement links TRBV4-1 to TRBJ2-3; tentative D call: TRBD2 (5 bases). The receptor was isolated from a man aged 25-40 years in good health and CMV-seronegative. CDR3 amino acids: CASSQSGWWDTQYF. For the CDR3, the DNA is TGCGCCAGCAGCCAGTCGGGGTGGTGGGATACGCAGTATTTT.